This TCR beta chain originates from a study of blood T cell repertoires in COVID-19. Study-level information: Specimens from acute and convalescent COVID-19 originated in the United States, Italy and Spain. PBMCs, B-cell-depleted T cells, or T cells were the source of the cDNA or gDNA that made up the material.

Trimming left V 5 bases short and J 2 bases short, with 9 bases between. Germline assignment: CDR1 SEHNR and CDR2 FQNEAQ (reference sequence). CDR3 length equals 14 residues. TCRdb's copy holds only in-frame clones and misses some; the assay was immunoSEQ multiplex PCR. The table shows around 81,000 clones, with roughly four fifths occurring only once. This clone was picked up a small number of times. The source is a human donor in a cohort sampled during active COVID-19. This rearrangement joins TRBV7-9 to TRBJ2-2; D not certain. Sequencing was carried out using peripheral blood. The CDR3 is CASSPSLNTGELFF. The CDR3 region has the DNA TGTGCCAGCAGCCCCTCCTTAAACACCGGGGAGCTGTTTTTT. Drawing the rest from reference TRBV7-9 and TRBJ2-2, the complete variable domain is DTGVSQNPRHKITKRGQNVTFRCDPISEHNRLYWYRQTLGQGPEFLTYFQNEAQLEKSRLLSDRFSAERPKGSFSTLEIQRTEQGDSAMYLCASSPSLNTGELFFGEGSRLTVL.